These 20 T cell receptor beta chains share one sample of origin, sequenced in a study of early stage breast cancer tumors (dated by TCRdb to about 2017). Libraries were made using the immunoSEQ multiplex PCR assay. This is the immuneACCESS table as TCRdb keeps it, with only in-frame sequences that have V and J called. A part of the clones is gone; compared with another copy, unresolved V genes explain less than half, and the rest is unexplained. This sample holds roughly 49,000 clones; about 77% were observed only once. The ten most abundant clones make up around 3.4% of the sample. The sequenced sample was blood. These receptors came from a person in their forties with breast cancer.

This sequence joins TRBV7-2 and TRBJ2-7; no firm D call. The CDR3 length is 15 residues. V lost 1 base and J lost 0, with 10 bases in between. CDR1 is SGHTA and CDR2 is FQGNSA in the germline V gene. CDR3 in DNA: TGTGCCAGCAGCTTAGATCCGGGCTTCTCCTACGAGCAGTACTTC. Protein: CASSLDPGFSYEQYF. Full variable domain (rest looked up from reference TRBV7-2 and TRBJ2-7): GAGVSQSPSNKVTEKGKDVELRCDPISGHTALYWYRQSLGQGLEFLIYFQGNSAPDKSGLPSDRFSAERTGGSVSTLTIQRTQQEDSAVYLCASSLDPGFSYEQYFGPGTRLTVT.

As DNA, the CDR3 is TGTGCCAGCTCGCATCCGGGACTAGCGCGAGAGCAGTTCTTC. Translation: CASSHPGLAREQFF. J is TRBJ2-1 and V is TRBV18; TRBD2 agrees at 10 bases. In germline, CDR1 is KGHSH, CDR2 LQKENI. The CDR3 totals 14 residues. After removal of 6 bases from V and 10 bases from J, the junction contained 9 bases not matched to a gene.

The J gene is TRBJ1-4, the V gene TRBV2; 10 bases match TRBD1. Germline CDR1 SNHLY, CDR2 FYNNEI. The CDR3 extends over 14 amino acids. V dropped 8 bases and J dropped 5; count of bases not matched to a gene: 5. CDR3 sequence (DNA): TGTGCCAGCGAAGGGACAGGGGTGAATGAAAAACTGTTTTTT. It codes for CASEGTGVNEKLFF.

This chain connects TRBV7-2 to TRBJ2-5, with 8 bases aligning to TRBD2. Germline trimming cut 1 base from V and 5 bases from J; bases unmatched to any gene: 12. The CDR3 sequence is 17 residues long. Germline V gene data show CDR1 as SGHTA and CDR2 as FQGNSA. This chain's CDR3 is CASSLEISWTSLETQYF. Here the CDR3 DNA reads TGTGCCAGCAGCTTAGAAATTTCCTGGACTAGCTTGGAGACCCAGTACTTC. The variable domain in full, with the rest retrieved from reference TRBV7-2 and TRBJ2-5, is GAGVSQSPSNKVTEKGKDVELRCDPISGHTALYWYRQSLGQGLEFLIYFQGNSAPDKSGLPSDRFSAERTGGSVSTLTIQRTQQEDSAVYLCASSLEISWTSLETQYFGPGTRLLVL.

The CDR3 DNA reads as TGTGCCAGCAAGGTCTATAATAACCAAGAGACCCAGTACTTC. Amino acid sequence: CASKVYNNQETQYF. The chain uses TRBV2 and TRBJ2-5; no definite D call. There are 14 residues in the CDR3. Germline CDR1 SNHLY, CDR2 FYNNEI. V was clipped by 7 bases and J by 0 bases, with 12 bases between them.

The chain is built from TRBV5-1 and TRBJ2-5; no clear D. This CDR3 has 14 residues. Per the germline V gene, CDR1 is SGHRS and CDR2 is YFSETQ. Trimming took off 2 bases at V and 4 bases at J, with 12 bases between the two ends. For the CDR3, the DNA is TGCGCCAGCAGCTTAGGTAGCCAAGGAGAGACCCAGTACTTC. Translated: CASSLGSQGETQYF.

The chain has TRBV27 and TRBJ1-2; D not resolved. The V end was cut by 2 bases, the J end by 2 bases, with 6 bases between. This CDR3 is 13 amino acids long. Germline V gene lookup returns CDR1 MNHEY and CDR2 SMNVEV (reference sequence). Here the CDR3 DNA reads TGTGCCAGCAGTTTACAGGAGAACTATGGCTACACCTTC. Protein: CASSLQENYGYTF.

This chain links TRBV2 with TRBJ1-1; 9 bases align to TRBD1. V shed 9 bases and J 3 bases; nucleotides not matched to a gene: 8. Germline V gene data show CDR1 as SNHLY and CDR2 as FYNNEI. The CDR3 spans 14 residues. The CDR3, as DNA: TGTGCCAGGTGGACAGGGGATACGCACACTGAAGCTTTCTTT. This encodes CARWTGDTHTEAFF.

The chain has TRBV18 and TRBJ2-1; 11 bases fit TRBD2. The CDR3 has 17 residues. Germline CDR1 is KGHSH and CDR2 is LQKENI. The ends lost 1 base at V and 4 bases at J; junction bases unmatched: 6. CDR3 nucleotides: TGTGCCAGCTCACCACTTGGGACTAGCGGAGGATACAATGAGCAGTTCTTC. Protein product: CASSPLGTSGGYNEQFF.

This clone was counted between two and nine times. The chain has TRBV19 and TRBJ2-7, with 11 bases fitting TRBD2. V shed 5 bases and J 0 bases; nucleotides not matched to a gene: 3. The CDR3 is made up of 15 amino acids. Germline V lookup: CDR1 LNHDA, CDR2 SQIVND (reference sequence). CDR3 sequence reads: CASSWGLADSYEQYF. The DNA of the CDR3 is TGTGCCAGTAGTTGGGGACTAGCGGACTCCTACGAGCAGTACTTC.

This clone was counted between two and nine times. The genes are TRBV29-1 and TRBJ1-2; D gene uncertain. The CDR3 covers 10 residues. The V end was cut by 5 bases, the J end by 6 bases, with 7 bases between. In germline, CDR1 is SQVTM, CDR2 ANQGSEA. Here the CDR3 DNA reads TGCAGCGTTAGAGAGGATGGCTACACCTTC. It yields the protein CSVREDGYTF.

The rearrangement links TRBV11-2 to TRBJ1-2; D remains unclear. The V gene lost 2 bases and the J gene lost 8 bases, with 15 bases spanning the gap. The germline V gene encodes CDR1 SGHAT and CDR2 FQNNGV. The CDR3 loop spans 14 amino acids. The CDR3 DNA reads TGTGCCAGCAGCTTATTCCCCCCTCGCGGGGGCTACACCTTC. Translated: CASSLFPPRGGYTF.

The rearrangement links TRBV10-1 to TRBJ2-7; 7 nucleotides agree with TRBD2. Germline V CDR1 and CDR2: WNHNN, SYGVQD (reference sequence). This CDR3 region has 13 residues. Unmatched junction bases numbered 0, after V lost 2 bases and J lost 2 bases. The CDR3 sequence is CASSEAGAYEQYF. In DNA form, the CDR3 reads TGCGCCAGCAGTGAGGCGGGAGCCTACGAGCAGTACTTC.

This clone was counted once. V usage is TRBV19 and J usage is TRBJ2-5; unclear D gene. This CDR3 is built from 13 residues. Trimming took off 0 bases at V and 6 bases at J, with 8 bases between the two ends. Looked up from germline, CDR1 is LNHDA and CDR2 is SQIVND (reference sequence). The CDR3 is CASSIDRWKTQYF. Here the CDR3 DNA reads TGTGCCAGTAGTATAGATCGTTGGAAGACCCAGTACTTC.

V usage is TRBV10-3 and J usage is TRBJ2-2, with D maybe TRBD2 (6 bases). This CDR3 contains 16 residues. The V end lost 10 bases, the J end lost 2 bases, and 20 bases lay between the germline ends. Looked up from germline, CDR1 is ENHRY and CDR2 is SYGVKD. The CDR3 DNA follows: TGTGCCACCTCACATGGGGCGGGACTTAACACCGGGGAGCTGTTTTTT. Protein sequence: CATSHGAGLNTGELFF.

The V gene is TRBV19, the J gene TRBJ1-5, with unresolved D. V was pared by 1 base and J by 9 bases, with 13 bases between. The CDR3 consists of 14 residues. CDR1 and CDR2 from the germline V gene are LNHDA and SQIVND (reference sequence). CDR3 sequence: CASSIGDRIPPQHF. Written as DNA, the CDR3 is TGTGCCAGTAGTATAGGGGATAGGATCCCGCCCCAGCATTTT.

The table lists this clone with a few counts. This sequence joins TRBV5-6 and TRBJ2-6; the match to TRBD2 covers 7 bases. Trimming took 2 bases from V and 2 from J; bases not matched to a gene: 1. This CDR3 region has 15 residues. The germline CDR1 and CDR2 sequences are SGHDT and YYEEEE. CDR3 loop: CASSLAGPGANVLTF. The CDR3 bases are TGTGCCAGCAGCTTAGCGGGGCCTGGGGCCAACGTCCTGACTTTC. The complete variable domain, with remaining parts taken from reference TRBV5-6 and TRBJ2-6, reads DAGVTQSPTHLIKTRGQQVTLRCSPKSGHDTVSWYQQALGQGPQFIFQYYEEEERQRGNFPDRFSGHQFPNYSSELNVNALLLGDSALYLCASSLAGPGANVLTFGAGSRLTVL.

V gene TRBV5-1 combines with J gene TRBJ2-1; 7 bases match TRBD1. The CDR3 length is 15 residues. Germline V CDR1 and CDR2: SGHRS, YFSETQ. V dropped 2 bases and J dropped 6; count of bases not matched to a gene: 8. CDR3 in amino acids: CASSLATGFRNEQFF. The CDR3, as DNA: TGCGCCAGCAGCTTAGCGACAGGGTTTCGCAATGAGCAGTTCTTC.

The V gene is TRBV29-1, the J gene TRBJ2-7, with 7 bases aligning to TRBD2. The V gene end was trimmed by 7 bases and the J gene end by 5 bases; junction bases not matched to a gene: 8. Germline CDR1 is SQVTM and CDR2 is ANQGSEA. The CDR3 runs 12 residues. The CDR3 region is CSATAGVNEQYF. The CDR3 nucleotides read TGCAGCGCCACCGCGGGAGTAAACGAGCAGTACTTC.

This clone was observed once. The chain joins TRBV19 to TRBJ2-2; weak D call: TRBD1 (8 bases). CDR3 length equals 17 residues. V lost 6 bases to trimming and J lost 4 bases, with 21 bases between them. Germline-derived CDR1 and CDR2 are LNHDA and SQIVND (reference sequence). CDR3 loop: CASRKTRQGRATGELFF. The CDR3 nucleotides read TGTGCCAGTAGGAAGACTCGACAGGGGAGGGCCACCGGGGAGCTGTTTTTT.